A single T cell receptor (beta chain) is shown here with its context. The target antigen is unknown. As every portion of the isolated RNA was reverse transcribed, the sequencing read expressed TCRB transcripts. The assay was immunoSEQ multiplex PCR, and TCRdb's table has in-frame clones only and misses some. Among 250,000 to 300,000 clones listed, roughly 8% were seen once. Blood was drawn once from each donor into heparinised tubes. The draws averaged roughly 120 mL. Over 95% purity was reached by all sorted populations. The sample belongs to a study of beta chain features in type 1 diabetes. The study's findings and limits: Fewer insertions but more deletions were seen at VDJ junctions in type 1 diabetes patients. Reads derived from cDNA could over-represent cells showing high TCR expression.

Per the germline V gene, CDR1 is SNHLY and CDR2 is FYNNEI. This CDR3 is built from 11 residues. V lost 8 bases and J lost 6, with 8 bases in between. This clonotype was sampled from a woman aged 18-35 years in good health. The gene calls are TRBV2 and TRBJ2-4; no definite D call. Sequencing was carried out using central memory CD4+ T cells from blood. DNA of the CDR3: TGTGCCAGCCTCGGCGGAAACATTCAGTACTTC. It yields the protein CASLGGNIQYF.